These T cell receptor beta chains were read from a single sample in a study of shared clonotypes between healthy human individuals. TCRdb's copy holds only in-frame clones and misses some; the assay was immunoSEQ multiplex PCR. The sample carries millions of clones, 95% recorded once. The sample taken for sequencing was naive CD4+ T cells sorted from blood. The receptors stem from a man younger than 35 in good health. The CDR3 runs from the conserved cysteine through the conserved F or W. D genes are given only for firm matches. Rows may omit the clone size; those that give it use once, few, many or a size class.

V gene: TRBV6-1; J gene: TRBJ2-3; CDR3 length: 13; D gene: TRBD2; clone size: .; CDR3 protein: CASSGLAGSTQYF; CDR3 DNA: TGTGCCAGCAGTGGACTAGCGGGGAGTACGCAGTATTTT
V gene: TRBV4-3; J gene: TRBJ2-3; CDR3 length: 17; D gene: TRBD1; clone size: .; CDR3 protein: CASSQLAGTASTDTQYF; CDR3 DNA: TGCGCCAGCAGCCAGCTAGCCGGGACAGCTAGCACAGATACGCAGTATTTT
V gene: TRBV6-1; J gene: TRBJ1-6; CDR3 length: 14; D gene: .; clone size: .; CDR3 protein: CASSEGQLNSPLHF; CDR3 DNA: TGTGCCAGCAGTGAAGGACAACTTAATTCACCCCTCCACTTT
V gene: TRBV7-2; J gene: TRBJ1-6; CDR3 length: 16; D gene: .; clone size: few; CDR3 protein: CASSIQGGASGSPLHF; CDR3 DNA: TGTGCCAGCAGCATCCAGGGAGGGGCCTCCGGTTCACCCCTCCACTTT
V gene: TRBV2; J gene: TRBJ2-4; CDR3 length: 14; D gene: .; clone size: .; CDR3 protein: CASREAGASNIQYF; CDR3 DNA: TGTGCCAGCAGGGAGGCCGGGGCTAGCAACATTCAGTACTTC
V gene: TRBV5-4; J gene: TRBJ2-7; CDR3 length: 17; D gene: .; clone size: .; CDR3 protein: CASSLPFSGGKAYEQYF; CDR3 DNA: TGTGCCAGCAGCTTGCCCTTTAGTGGCGGGAAAGCCTACGAGCAGTACTTC
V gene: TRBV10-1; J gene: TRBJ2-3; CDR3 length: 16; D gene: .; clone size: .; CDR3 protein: CASSPGTEPSTDTQYF; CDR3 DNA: TGCGCCAGCAGCCCCGGGACTGAGCCTAGCACAGATACGCAGTATTTT
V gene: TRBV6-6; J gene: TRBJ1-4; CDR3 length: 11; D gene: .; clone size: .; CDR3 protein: CASSSNEKLFF; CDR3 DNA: TGTGCCAGCAGTTCTAATGAAAAACTGTTTTTT
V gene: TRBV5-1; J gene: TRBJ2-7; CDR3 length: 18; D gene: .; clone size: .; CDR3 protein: CASSLGPPHPTGIYEQYF; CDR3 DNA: TGCGCCAGCAGCTTAGGCCCGCCCCATCCGACAGGAATTTACGAGCAGTACTTC
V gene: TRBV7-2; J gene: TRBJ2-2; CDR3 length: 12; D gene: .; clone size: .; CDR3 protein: CASSFFPGELFF; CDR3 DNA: TGTGCCAGCAGCTTCTTCCCCGGGGAGCTGTTTTTT
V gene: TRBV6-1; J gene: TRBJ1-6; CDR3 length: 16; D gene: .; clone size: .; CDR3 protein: CASSVGQGKYNSPLHF; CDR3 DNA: TGTGCCAGCAGTGTAGGGCAGGGGAAATATAATTCACCCCTCCACTTT
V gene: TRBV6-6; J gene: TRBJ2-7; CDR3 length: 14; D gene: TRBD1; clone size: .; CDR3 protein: CASSYGQGAYEQYF; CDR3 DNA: TGTGCCAGCAGTTACGGACAGGGTGCCTACGAGCAGTACTTC
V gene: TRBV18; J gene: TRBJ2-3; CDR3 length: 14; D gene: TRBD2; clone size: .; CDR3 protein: CASQTSGSTDTQYF; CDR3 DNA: TGTGCCAGTCAGACTAGCGGTAGCACAGATACGCAGTATTTT
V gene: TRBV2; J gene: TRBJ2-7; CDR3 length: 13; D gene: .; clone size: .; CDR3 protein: CASWGRGADEQYF; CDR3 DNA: TGTGCCAGCTGGGGGAGAGGGGCCGACGAGCAGTACTTC
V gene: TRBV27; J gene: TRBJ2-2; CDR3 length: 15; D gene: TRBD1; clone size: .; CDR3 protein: CASTPGTANTGELFF; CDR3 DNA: TGTGCCAGCACCCCCGGGACAGCGAACACCGGGGAGCTGTTTTTT
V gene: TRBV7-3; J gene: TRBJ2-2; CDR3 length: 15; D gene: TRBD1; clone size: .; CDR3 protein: CASSYRDRGSGELFF; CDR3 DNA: TGTGCCAGCAGCTACCGGGACAGGGGATCCGGGGAGCTGTTTTTT
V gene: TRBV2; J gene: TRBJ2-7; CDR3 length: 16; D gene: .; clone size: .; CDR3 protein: CASTNLGGIGSYEQYF; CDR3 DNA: TGTGCCAGCACCAACCTCGGGGGAATCGGCTCCTACGAGCAGTACTTC
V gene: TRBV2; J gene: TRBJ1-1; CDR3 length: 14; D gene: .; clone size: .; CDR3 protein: CASSFQGRGTEAFF; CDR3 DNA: TGTGCCAGCAGTTTCCAGGGGAGAGGCACTGAAGCTTTCTTT
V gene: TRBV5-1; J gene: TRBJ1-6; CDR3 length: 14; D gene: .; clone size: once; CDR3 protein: CASSSGPITSPLHF; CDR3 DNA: TGCGCCAGCAGCTCGGGACCAATTACTTCACCCCTCCACTTT
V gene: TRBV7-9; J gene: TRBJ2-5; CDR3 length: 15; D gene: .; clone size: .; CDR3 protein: CASSLASGIQETQYF; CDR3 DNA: TGTGCCAGCAGCTTAGCATCAGGGATCCAAGAGACCCAGTACTTC
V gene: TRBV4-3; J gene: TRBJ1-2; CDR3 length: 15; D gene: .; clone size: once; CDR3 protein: CASSQDRGRGYGYTF; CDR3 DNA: TGCGCCAGCAGCCAAGATAGAGGCAGGGGCTATGGCTACACCTTC
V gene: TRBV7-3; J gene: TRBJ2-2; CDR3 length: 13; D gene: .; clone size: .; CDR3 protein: CASSRLNTGELFF; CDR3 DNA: TGTGCCAGCAGCCGCCTAAACACCGGGGAGCTGTTTTTT
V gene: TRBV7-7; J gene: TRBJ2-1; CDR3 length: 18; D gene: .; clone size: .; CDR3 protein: CASSLGVVGRDSYNEQFF; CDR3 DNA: TGTGCTAGCAGCTTAGGAGTTGTCGGGCGGGACTCCTACAATGAGCAGTTCTTC
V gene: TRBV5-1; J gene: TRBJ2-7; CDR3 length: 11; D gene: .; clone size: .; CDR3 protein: CASTLTYEQYF; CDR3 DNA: TGCGCCAGCACCCTTACCTACGAGCAGTACTTC
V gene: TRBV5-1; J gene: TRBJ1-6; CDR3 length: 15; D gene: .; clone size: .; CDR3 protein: CASSLETSLGTPLHF; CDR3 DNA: TGCGCCAGCAGCTTGGAAACTAGCTTGGGGACACCCCTCCACTTT
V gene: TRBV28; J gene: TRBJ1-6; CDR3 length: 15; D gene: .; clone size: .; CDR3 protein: CASSLERGALSPLHF; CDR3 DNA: TGTGCCAGCAGTTTAGAAAGGGGGGCGCTTTCACCCCTCCACTTT
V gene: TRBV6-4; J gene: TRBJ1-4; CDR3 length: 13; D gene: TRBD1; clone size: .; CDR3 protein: CASNKGANEKLFF; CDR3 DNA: TGTGCCAGCAACAAGGGGGCAAATGAAAAACTGTTTTTT
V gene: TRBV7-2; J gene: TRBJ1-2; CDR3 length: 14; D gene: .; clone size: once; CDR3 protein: CASSSPDSWGGYTF; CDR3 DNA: TGTGCCAGCAGCTCGCCGGACAGCTGGGGTGGCTACACCTTC
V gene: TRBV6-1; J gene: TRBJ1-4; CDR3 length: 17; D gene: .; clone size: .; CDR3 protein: CASSDHRSPTTNEKLFF; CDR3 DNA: TGTGCCAGCAGTGATCACAGGTCCCCTACAACTAATGAAAAACTGTTTTTT
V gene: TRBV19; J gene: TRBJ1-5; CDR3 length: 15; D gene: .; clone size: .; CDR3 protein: CASSIGADSNQPQHF; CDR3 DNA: TGTGCCAGTAGTATAGGAGCGGATAGCAATCAGCCCCAGCATTTT
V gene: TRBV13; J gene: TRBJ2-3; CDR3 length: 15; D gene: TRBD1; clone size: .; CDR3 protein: CASSPGTGSVDTQYF; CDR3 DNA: TGTGCCAGCAGCCCCGGGACAGGGTCTGTAGATACGCAGTATTTT
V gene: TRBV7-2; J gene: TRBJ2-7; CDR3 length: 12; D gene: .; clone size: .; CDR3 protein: CASSFKGHEQYF; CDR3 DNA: TGTGCCAGCAGCTTCAAGGGCCACGAGCAGTACTTC
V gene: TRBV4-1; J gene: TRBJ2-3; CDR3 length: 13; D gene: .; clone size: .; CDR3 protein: CASSQDSADTQYF; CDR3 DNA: TGCGCCAGCAGCCAAGATTCTGCAGATACGCAGTATTTT